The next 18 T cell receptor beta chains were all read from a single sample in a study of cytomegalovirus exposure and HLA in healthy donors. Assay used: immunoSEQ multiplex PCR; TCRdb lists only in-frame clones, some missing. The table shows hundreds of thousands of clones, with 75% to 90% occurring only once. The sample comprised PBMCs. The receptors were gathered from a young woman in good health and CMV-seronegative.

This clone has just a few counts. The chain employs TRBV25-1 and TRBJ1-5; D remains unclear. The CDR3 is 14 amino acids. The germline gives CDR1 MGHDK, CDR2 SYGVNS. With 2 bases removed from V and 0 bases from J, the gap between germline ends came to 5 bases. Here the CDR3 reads CASSETFSNQPQHF. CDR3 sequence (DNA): TGTGCCAGCAGTGAAACTTTTAGCAATCAGCCCCAGCATTTT.

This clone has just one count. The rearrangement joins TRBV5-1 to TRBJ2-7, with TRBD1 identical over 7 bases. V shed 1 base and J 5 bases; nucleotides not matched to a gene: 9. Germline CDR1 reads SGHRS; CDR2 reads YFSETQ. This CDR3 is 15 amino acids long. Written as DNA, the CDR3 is TGCGCCAGCAGCTTGTTGCCCGACAGGGCACACGAGCAGTACTTC. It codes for CASSLLPDRAHEQYF.

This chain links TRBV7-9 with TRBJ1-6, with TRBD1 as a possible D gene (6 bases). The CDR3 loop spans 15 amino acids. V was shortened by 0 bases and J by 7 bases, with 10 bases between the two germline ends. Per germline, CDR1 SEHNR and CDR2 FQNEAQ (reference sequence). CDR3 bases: TGTGCCAGCAGCTTAGCGGGTCAGGGGAATTCACCCCTCCACTTT. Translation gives CASSLAGQGNSPLHF.

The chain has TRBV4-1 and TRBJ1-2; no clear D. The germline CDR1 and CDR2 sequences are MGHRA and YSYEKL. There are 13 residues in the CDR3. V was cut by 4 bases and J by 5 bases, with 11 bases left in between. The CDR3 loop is CASSPLPGYGYTF. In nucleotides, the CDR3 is TGCGCCAGCAGCCCCCTCCCGGGGTATGGCTACACCTTC.

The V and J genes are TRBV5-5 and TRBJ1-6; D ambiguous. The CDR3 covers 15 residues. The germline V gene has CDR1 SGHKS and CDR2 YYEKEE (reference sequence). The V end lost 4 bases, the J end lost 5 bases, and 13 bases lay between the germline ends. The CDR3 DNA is TGTGCCAGCAGCGTTGGGTCTGGGAATAATTCACCCCTCCACTTT. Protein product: CASSVGSGNNSPLHF.

CDR3 DNA: TGCAGCGTGAAGGGACAGTTGAACACTGAAGCTTTCTTT. Translation gives CSVKGQLNTEAFF. The chain has TRBV29-1 and TRBJ1-1; 7 nucleotides align to TRBD1. V was clipped by 6 bases and J by 0 bases; unmatched bases: 4. Germline values: CDR1 SQVTM, CDR2 ANQGSEA. This CDR3 spans 13 amino acids.

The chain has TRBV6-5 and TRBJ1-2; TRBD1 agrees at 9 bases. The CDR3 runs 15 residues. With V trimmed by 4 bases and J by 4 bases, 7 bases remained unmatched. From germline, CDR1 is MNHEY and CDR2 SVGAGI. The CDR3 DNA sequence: TGTGCCAGCAGTTCAGGGACAGGGCGCGGCTATGGCTACACCTTC. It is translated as CASSSGTGRGYGYTF.

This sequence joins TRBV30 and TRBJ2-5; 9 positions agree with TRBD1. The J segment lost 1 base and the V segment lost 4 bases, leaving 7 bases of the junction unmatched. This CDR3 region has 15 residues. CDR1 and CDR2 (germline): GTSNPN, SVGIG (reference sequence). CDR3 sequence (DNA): TGTGCCTGGACATTGACAGGGGGTGCCCAAGAGACCCAGTACTTC. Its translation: CAWTLTGGAQETQYF.

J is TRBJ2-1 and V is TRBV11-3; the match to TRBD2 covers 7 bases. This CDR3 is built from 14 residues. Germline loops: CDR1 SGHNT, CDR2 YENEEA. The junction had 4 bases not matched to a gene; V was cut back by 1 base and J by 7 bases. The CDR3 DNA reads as TGTGCCAGCAGCTTAGGACTAGCTAAGAATGAGCAGTTCTTC. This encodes CASSLGLAKNEQFF.

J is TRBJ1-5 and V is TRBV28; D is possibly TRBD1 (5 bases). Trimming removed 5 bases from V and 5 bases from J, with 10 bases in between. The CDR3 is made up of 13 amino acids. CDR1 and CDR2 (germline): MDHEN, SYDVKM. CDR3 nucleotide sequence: TGTGCCAGCAGTCCCGGCAGGGATCAGCCCCAGCATTTT. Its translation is CASSPGRDQPQHF.

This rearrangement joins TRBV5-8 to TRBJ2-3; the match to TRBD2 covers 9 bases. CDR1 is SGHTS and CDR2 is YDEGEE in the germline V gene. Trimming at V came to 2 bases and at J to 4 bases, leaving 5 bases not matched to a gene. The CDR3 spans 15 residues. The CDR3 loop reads CASSFYSGGADTQYF. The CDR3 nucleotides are TGTGCCAGCAGCTTTTATAGCGGGGGTGCAGATACGCAGTATTTT.

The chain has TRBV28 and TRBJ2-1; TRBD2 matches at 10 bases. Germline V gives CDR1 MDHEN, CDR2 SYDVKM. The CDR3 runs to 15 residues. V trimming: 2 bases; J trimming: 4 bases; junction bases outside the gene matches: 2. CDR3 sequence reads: CASSLGTSAYNEQFF. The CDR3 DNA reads TGTGCCAGCAGTTTAGGGACTAGCGCATACAATGAGCAGTTCTTC.

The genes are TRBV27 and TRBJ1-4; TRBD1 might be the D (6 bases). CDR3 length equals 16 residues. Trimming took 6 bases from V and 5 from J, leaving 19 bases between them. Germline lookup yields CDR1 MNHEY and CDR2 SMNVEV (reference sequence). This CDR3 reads CASSRQTGAINEKLFF. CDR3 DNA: TGTGCCAGCAGCCGACAGACGGGGGCCATCAATGAAAAACTGTTTTTT.

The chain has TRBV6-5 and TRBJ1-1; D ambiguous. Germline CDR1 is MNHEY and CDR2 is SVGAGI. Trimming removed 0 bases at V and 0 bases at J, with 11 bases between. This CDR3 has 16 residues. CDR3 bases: TGTGCCAGCAGTTACTCGAGGCTTGTGATGAACACTGAAGCTTTCTTT. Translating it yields CASSYSRLVMNTEAFF.

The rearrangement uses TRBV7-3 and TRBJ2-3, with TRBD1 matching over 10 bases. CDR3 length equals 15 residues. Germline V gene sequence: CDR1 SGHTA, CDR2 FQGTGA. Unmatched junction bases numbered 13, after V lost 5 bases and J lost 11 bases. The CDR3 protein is CASSVDRGRGSVQYF. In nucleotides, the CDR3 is TGTGCCAGCAGCGTAGACAGGGGGCGAGGGTCAGTGCAGTATTTT.

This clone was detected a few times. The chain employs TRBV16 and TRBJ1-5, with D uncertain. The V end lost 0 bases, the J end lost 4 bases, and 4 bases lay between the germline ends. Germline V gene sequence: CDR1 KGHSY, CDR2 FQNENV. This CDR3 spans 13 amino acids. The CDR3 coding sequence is TGTGCCAGCAGCCAATCAGGGAATCAGCCCCAGCATTTT. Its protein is CASSQSGNQPQHF.

The CDR3 DNA sequence: TGTGCCAGCAGCCTCGGACAGAACTATGGCTACACCTTC. Translated, it gives CASSLGQNYGYTF. The rearrangement uses TRBV5-4 and TRBJ1-2, with D perhaps matching TRBD1 (6 bases). Deletions cut 4 bases from V and 2 bases from J, with 9 bases between. Germline V gene data show CDR1 as SGHNT and CDR2 as YYREEE (reference sequence). The CDR3 is made up of 13 amino acids.

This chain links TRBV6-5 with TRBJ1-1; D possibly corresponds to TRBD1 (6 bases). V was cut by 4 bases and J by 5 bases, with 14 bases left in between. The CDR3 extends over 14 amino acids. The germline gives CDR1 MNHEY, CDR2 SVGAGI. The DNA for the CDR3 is TGTGCCAGCAGTTCAGGGGCCTGGGGGACTGAAGCTTTCTTT. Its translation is CASSSGAWGTEAFF.